Shown below are 13 T cell receptor beta chains from a single sample sequenced in a study of shared clonotypes between healthy human individuals. TCRdb keeps only in-frame clones here, not all; method: immunoSEQ multiplex PCR. The repertoire holds 2 million to 2.5 million clones, with just over 90% as singletons. The specimen sequenced was naive CD4+ T cells from PBMCs. Subset noted: CD45RA+ positively selected. These receptors all come from a man aged 18 to 29 in good health. Some clones in this sample may be carry-over from other donors' samples.

The J gene is TRBJ2-1, the V gene TRBV28, with D unresolved. The CDR3 totals 12 residues. V was cut by 4 bases and J by 9 bases, with 10 bases left in between. Germline loops: CDR1 MDHEN, CDR2 SYDVKM. As DNA, the CDR3 is TGTGCCAGCAGTTCCAGAAAGGCTGAGCAGTTCTTC. As protein: CASSSRKAEQFF.

This sequence joins TRBV30 and TRBJ1-6, with D uncertain. CDR3 size: 13 residues. Germline CDR1 GTSNPN, CDR2 SVGIG (reference sequence). Deletions cut 1 base from V and 7 bases from J, with 8 bases between. CDR3 nucleotide sequence: TGTGCCTGGAGTGACGGGCCCAATTCACCCCTCCACTTT. Its protein is CAWSDGPNSPLHF.

V usage is TRBV5-1 and J usage is TRBJ1-3, with D uncertain. This CDR3 contains 16 residues. CDR1 and CDR2 (germline): SGHRS, YFSETQ. V was pared by 0 bases and J by 0 bases, with 10 bases between. The CDR3 loop reads CASSLEATTSGNTIYF. The CDR3 DNA reads as TGCGCCAGCAGCTTGGAGGCAACCACCTCTGGAAACACCATATATTTT.

This chain connects TRBV19 to TRBJ2-2; either TRBD1 or TRBD2 may supply D (5 bases each). The CDR3 spans 17 residues. The germline gives CDR1 LNHDA, CDR2 SQIVND (reference sequence). V lost 10 bases and J lost 1, with 22 bases in between. Written as DNA, the CDR3 is TGTGCCATTAGAGGGGTCGGACGCTCGTTGAACACCGGGGAGCTGTTTTTT. It encodes CAIRGVGRSLNTGELFF.

The V and J genes are TRBV2 and TRBJ1-1; TRBD1 might be the D (5 bases). The germline CDR1 and CDR2 sequences are SNHLY and FYNNEI. The V gene lost 4 bases and the J gene lost 4 bases, with 13 bases spanning the gap. The CDR3 covers 14 residues. In DNA, the CDR3 is TGTGCCAGCAGTGGACGCGGGGCCGGCACTGAAGCTTTCTTT. Protein product: CASSGRGAGTEAFF. Looking up the rest from reference TRBV2 and TRBJ1-1 gives the full variable domain: EPEVTQTPSHQVTQMGQEVILRCVPISNHLYFYWYRQILGQKVEFLVSFYNNEISEKSEIFDDQFSVERPDGSNFTLKIRSTKLEDSAMYFCASSGRGAGTEAFFGQGTRLTVV.

This chain links TRBV28 with TRBJ1-4, with 8 bases fitting TRBD1. The CDR3 has 15 residues. The V and J ends lost 4 bases and 7 bases, in that order; junction bases with no gene match: 8. Germline loops: CDR1 MDHEN, CDR2 SYDVKM. The CDR3 nucleotides read TGTGCCAGCAGTTCGGCAGGGGGCGCCGGTGAAAAACTGTTTTTT. It translates to CASSSAGGAGEKLFF.

The chain recombines TRBV2 with TRBJ1-5; D ambiguous. Germline CDR1 and CDR2: SNHLY and FYNNEI. CDR3 size: 14 residues. Trimming shortened V by 5 bases and J by 5 bases, and 13 bases separated the two germline ends. DNA of the CDR3: TGTGCCAGCAGTCCTGCACGAGGCGATCAGCCCCAGCATTTT. As protein: CASSPARGDQPQHF.

The chain combines TRBV29-1 with TRBJ1-1; maybe TRBD1 (5 bases). The germline CDR1 and CDR2 sequences are SQVTM and ANQGSEA. V shed 4 bases and J shed 0 bases, with 12 bases lying between them. The CDR3 has 14 amino acids. The CDR3 DNA reads as TGCAGCGTTGCGGGGACCGCCCTGAACACTGAAGCTTTCTTT. Its translation is CSVAGTALNTEAFF. The full variable domain, rest sourced from reference TRBV29-1 and TRBJ1-1, is SAVISQKPSRDICQRGTSLTIQCQVDSQVTMMFWYRQQPGQSLTLIATANQGSEATYESGFVIDKFPISRPNLTFSTLTVSNMSPEDSSIYLCSVAGTALNTEAFFGQGTRLTVV.

J is TRBJ2-3 and V is TRBV12-5, with TRBD1 identical over 7 bases. The germline CDR1 and CDR2 sequences are LGHNT and FRNRAP. V shed 4 bases and J 6 bases; nucleotides not matched to a gene: 1. The CDR3 extends over 12 amino acids. CDR3 residues: CASGSQGDTQYF. For the CDR3, the DNA is TGTGCTAGTGGTTCACAGGGGGATACGCAGTATTTT.

Turning to this clone: This sample includes further DNA sequences coding for the same CDR3. The rearrangement uses TRBV5-4 and TRBJ2-3; the D gene is possibly TRBD2 (6 bases). This CDR3 is built from 15 residues. Trimming shortened V by 0 bases and J by 0 bases, and 8 bases separated the two germline ends. Germline V lookup: CDR1 SGHNT, CDR2 YYREEE (reference sequence). Here the CDR3 DNA reads TGTGCCAGCAGCTTGGGGAGCGGGAGCACAGATACGCAGTATTTT. This codes for CASSLGSGSTDTQYF.

The chain carries TRBV4-1 and TRBJ1-5; possibly TRBD1 for D (5 bases). V lost 4 bases and J 5 bases, leaving 12 bases between the germline ends. Per the germline V gene, CDR1 is MGHRA and CDR2 is YSYEKL. This CDR3 region has 14 residues. The CDR3 region is CASSRDSIYQPQHF. As DNA, the CDR3 is TGCGCCAGCAGCCGAGACAGTATCTATCAGCCCCAGCATTTT.

This clone was seen a single time. The rearrangement uses TRBV9 and TRBJ2-1, with D possibly called TRBD1 or TRBD2 (6 bases each). This CDR3 is built from 16 residues. Germline V gene lookup returns CDR1 SGDLS and CDR2 YYNGEE. Trimming removed 1 base at V and 6 bases at J, with 17 bases between. For the CDR3, the DNA is TGTGCCAGCAGCGTACTCCGGGGGCCGCTGGCCAATGAGCAGTTCTTC. It translates to CASSVLRGPLANEQFF.

The genes are TRBV14 and TRBJ1-1; D might be TRBD1 (6 bases). The CDR3 extends over 14 amino acids. Per the germline V gene, CDR1 is SGHDN and CDR2 is FVKESK. Trimming left V 6 bases short and J 4 bases short, with 15 bases between. The CDR3: CASREQGSGTEAFF. Here the CDR3 DNA reads TGTGCCAGCAGGGAACAGGGAAGTGGCACTGAAGCTTTCTTT.